The next 28 T cell receptor beta chains were all read from a single sample in a study of chemoradiotherapy in HPV16-positive cancers. The table came from immunoSEQ multiplex PCR; TCRdb's copy has only in-frame clones and leaves some out. The sample has about 68,000 clones; 88% are singletons. Sequencing used blood, obtained from a patient who underwent chemoradiotherapy. The receptors here all came from a human donor with HPV-associated anogenital cancer.

This chain joins TRBV30 and TRBJ1-4; D not certain. Trimming shortened V by 2 bases and J by 4 bases, and 11 bases separated the two germline ends. Germline CDR1 GTSNPN, CDR2 SVGIG (reference sequence). The CDR3 consists of 14 residues. The CDR3: CAWSIRAINEKLFF. The CDR3 bases are TGTGCCTGGAGTATAAGGGCGATTAATGAAAAACTGTTTTTT.

V is TRBV7-9 and J is TRBJ2-7, with TRBD2 identical over 11 bases. The ends lost 4 bases at V and 0 bases at J; junction bases unmatched: 5. Germline V lookup: CDR1 SEHNR, CDR2 FQNEAQ (reference sequence). The CDR3 totals 16 residues. CDR3 DNA: TGTGCCAGCAGCTCGACGGGACTAGCGGACTCCTACGAGCAGTACTTC. It is translated as CASSSTGLADSYEQYF.

This rearrangement joins TRBV7-9 to TRBJ2-3; D is perhaps TRBD1 (6 bases). V dropped 1 base and J dropped 2 bases, with 16 bases sitting between them. CDR3 size: 17 residues. Germline CDR1 SEHNR, CDR2 FQNEAQ (reference sequence). CDR3 coding DNA: TGTGCCAGCAGCTTAGTGAGTTCAGGGGCCTTCACAGATACGCAGTATTTT. It codes for CASSLVSSGAFTDTQYF.

This clone is a singleton in its sample. In DNA form, the CDR3 reads TGCGCCAGCAGCTTGGGCCTGGGGACAGTGAACACTGAAGCTTTCTTT. Residues: CASSLGLGTVNTEAFF. The V and J genes are TRBV5-1 and TRBJ1-1, with 7 positions matching TRBD1. The J segment lost 0 bases and the V segment lost 0 bases, leaving 5 bases of the junction unmatched. The CDR3 is made up of 16 amino acids. Germline V gene lookup returns CDR1 SGHRS and CDR2 YFSETQ.

The chain links TRBV27 to TRBJ2-3; TRBD2 might be the D (5 bases). Trimming stripped 7 bases from V and 8 bases from J, with 16 bases between. The germline CDR1 and CDR2 sequences are MNHEY and SMNVEV (reference sequence). This CDR3 has 13 residues. The CDR3 DNA reads TGTGCCAGCACCCGAGGGTCGTTCGGTACGCAGTATTTT. Protein product: CASTRGSFGTQYF.

This clone occurred once. The chain links TRBV19 to TRBJ1-6; possible D gene TRBD1, 6 bases. Trimming cost V 3 bases and J 0 bases, with 12 bases left between them. The length of the CDR3 is 17 residues. From germline, CDR1 is LNHDA and CDR2 SQIVND (reference sequence). CDR3 in DNA: TGTGCCAGTAGTATGGACAGTATGATCTCCTATAATTCACCCCTCCACTTT. This codes for CASSMDSMISYNSPLHF.

This sequence joins TRBV5-1 and TRBJ1-1, with D perhaps TRBD1 (6 bases). Trimming removed 0 bases at V and 1 base at J, with 10 bases between. This CDR3 region has 15 residues. Germline lookup yields CDR1 SGHRS and CDR2 YFSETQ. The CDR3 reads CASSLDGQPNTEAFF. In nucleotides, the CDR3 is TGCGCCAGCAGCTTGGACGGACAGCCGAACACTGAAGCTTTCTTT.

The chain combines TRBV28 with TRBJ2-3; unclear D gene. Germline V gene sequence: CDR1 MDHEN, CDR2 SYDVKM. The CDR3 has 12 amino acids. Between the trimmed V and J ends, which lost 6 bases and 8 bases, there was a span of 12 bases. CDR3 DNA sequence: TGTGCCAGCAGCCCTACGGCCGCTACGCAGTATTTT. Residues: CASSPTAATQYF.

The rearrangement joins TRBV15 to TRBJ1-3, with D possibly TRBD1 on 5 matching bases. The CDR3 is 18 residues long. The germline gives CDR1 LNHNV, CDR2 YYDKDF (reference sequence). V was shortened by 0 bases and J by 2 bases, with 17 bases between the two germline ends. For the CDR3, the DNA is TGTGCCACCAGCAGAGACCTTTCACAGGTACCAACTGGAAACACCATATATTTT. Protein: CATSRDLSQVPTGNTIYF.

The CDR3 region is CASKEAGAQNNEQFF. The CDR3 nucleotides read TGTGCCAGCAAGGAGGCGGGGGCGCAAAACAATGAGCAGTTCTTC. The genes are TRBV6-5 and TRBJ2-1; a possible D gene is TRBD2 (7 bases). This CDR3 has 15 amino acids. Germline V gene lookup returns CDR1 MNHEY and CDR2 SVGAGI. Trimming pared 7 bases from V and 5 bases from J, leaving 18 bases between.

This clone came up once. The chain carries TRBV7-3 and TRBJ2-6; 11 bases align to TRBD1. Germline assignment: CDR1 SGHTA and CDR2 FQGTGA. J lost 0 bases, V lost 5 bases, and 9 bases had no gene match. The CDR3 is 19 amino acids. The CDR3 loop reads CASSPTGGTGGSGANVLTF. The DNA for the CDR3 is TGTGCCAGCAGCCCTACAGGCGGGACAGGGGGCTCTGGGGCCAACGTCCTGACTTTC.

The chain carries TRBV5-1 and TRBJ2-5; TRBD2 might be the D (6 bases). V lost 4 bases and J lost 4, with 14 bases in between. This CDR3 is 14 amino acids long. Germline V gene sequence: CDR1 SGHRS, CDR2 YFSETQ. The CDR3 protein is CASSPEAGRETQYF. CDR3 in DNA: TGCGCCAGCAGCCCGGAGGCGGGAAGAGAGACCCAGTACTTC.

This clone was found once. This chain joins TRBV10-2 and TRBJ1-1; D is uncertain. Germline CDR1 and CDR2: WSHSY and SAAADI. This CDR3 comprises 13 residues. V was shortened by 4 bases and J by 4 bases, with 10 bases between the two germline ends. CDR3 region: CASSGGVFTEAFF. As DNA, the CDR3 is TGCGCCAGCAGTGGTGGGGTCTTCACTGAAGCTTTCTTT.

The V call is TRBV10-2, the J call TRBJ1-5; possibly TRBD1 for D (5 bases). CDR3 size: 12 residues. Between the trimmed V and J ends, which lost 5 bases and 7 bases, there was a span of 9 bases. The germline V gene encodes CDR1 WSHSY and CDR2 SAAADI. CDR3 sequence (DNA): TGCGCCAGCAGTTTGAGGGACCAGCCCCAGCATTTT. It specifies CASSLRDQPQHF.

The chain links TRBV11-3 to TRBJ2-7, with D uncertain. CDR1 and CDR2 (germline): SGHNT, YENEEA. V was cut by 1 base and J by 6 bases, with 4 bases left in between. The CDR3 loop spans 11 amino acids. CDR3 DNA: TGTGCCAGCAGCTTAGCGGGCGAGCAGTACTTC. This sequence encodes CASSLAGEQYF.

The V gene is TRBV19, the J gene TRBJ1-2; D unclear. Trimming took 0 bases from V and 3 from J, leaving 8 bases between them. Germline V gene data show CDR1 as LNHDA and CDR2 as SQIVND (reference sequence). This CDR3 has 14 amino acids. The CDR3 nucleotides read TGTGCCAGTAGTATAGATAGGACGGACTATGGCTACACCTTC. As protein: CASSIDRTDYGYTF. The full variable domain, completed using reference TRBV19 and TRBJ1-2, is DGGITQSPKYLFRKEGQNVTLSCEQNLNHDAMYWYRQDPGQGLRLIYYSQIVNDFQKGDIAEGYSVSREKKESFPLTVTSAQKNPTAFYLCASSIDRTDYGYTFGSGTRLTVV.

This clone occurred once. This chain connects TRBV5-1 to TRBJ1-2, with a possible D match to TRBD1 (5 bases). This CDR3 has 12 residues. The V end was cut by 2 bases, the J end by 8 bases, with 10 bases between. Germline V gene sequence: CDR1 SGHRS, CDR2 YFSETQ. The DNA for the CDR3 is TGCGCCAGCAGCTTAGCAGGGTGGGGCTACACCTTC. Translation: CASSLAGWGYTF.

This chain uses TRBV7-9 with TRBJ2-3; TRBD2 is a possible D gene (5 bases). The CDR3 length is 13 residues. Germline V gives CDR1 SEHNR, CDR2 FQNEAQ (reference sequence). V lost 2 bases and J 4 bases, leaving 7 bases between the germline ends. CDR3 sequence reads: CASSLRGPDTQYF. The CDR3 nucleotides are TGTGCCAGCAGCTTAAGAGGGCCAGATACGCAGTATTTT.

This clone was found once. V and J are TRBV11-2 and TRBJ1-2; 12 nucleotides agree with TRBD1. The CDR3 spans 15 residues. The ends lost 4 bases at V and 6 bases at J; junction bases unmatched: 6. CDR1 and CDR2 (germline): SGHAT, FQNNGV. CDR3 protein: CASSYPGTGGNGYTF. In DNA, the CDR3 is TGTGCCAGCAGCTACCCCGGGACAGGGGGCAATGGCTACACCTTC.

The chain couples TRBV6-1 to TRBJ2-7, with D possibly being TRBD1 or TRBD2 (5 bases each). Per germline, CDR1 MNHNS and CDR2 SASEGT. V was pared by 4 bases and J by 3 bases, with 10 bases between. CDR3 length: 13 residues. In DNA, the CDR3 is TGTGCCAGCAGTGTGGGGGAACGCTACGAGCAGTACTTC. Residues: CASSVGERYEQYF.

The chain recombines TRBV10-2 with TRBJ2-7, with 8 bases fitting TRBD1. The CDR3 extends over 15 amino acids. V dropped 0 bases and J dropped 2; count of bases not matched to a gene: 3. Looked up from germline, CDR1 is WSHSY and CDR2 is SAAADI. Here the CDR3 reads CASSESGQGTYEQYF. CDR3 coding DNA: TGCGCCAGCAGTGAGTCTGGACAGGGAACCTACGAGCAGTACTTC.

This chain joins TRBV5-4 and TRBJ1-4, with D perhaps TRBD1 (6 bases). Trimming took off 0 bases at V and 7 bases at J, with 10 bases between the two ends. CDR1 is SGHNT and CDR2 is YYREEE in the germline V gene (reference sequence). This CDR3 is built from 14 residues. The DNA of the CDR3 is TGTGCCAGCAGCTTGGCACAGGGAGGTGAAAAACTGTTTTTT. It yields the protein CASSLAQGGEKLFF.

J is TRBJ2-7 and V is TRBV7-9, with TRBD1 matching over 8 bases. The germline gives CDR1 SEHNR, CDR2 FQNEAQ (reference sequence). This CDR3 has 14 residues. V dropped 0 bases and J dropped 7; count of bases not matched to a gene: 5. The chain's CDR3 is CASSLAATGEEQYF. CDR3 DNA sequence: TGTGCCAGCAGCTTAGCCGCGACAGGGGAAGAGCAGTACTTC.

This sequence joins TRBV28 and TRBJ1-4; maybe TRBD1 (6 bases). V lost 7 bases to trimming and J lost 7 bases, with 16 bases between them. Germline V lookup: CDR1 MDHEN, CDR2 SYDVKM. The CDR3 length is 14 residues. In DNA, the CDR3 is TGTGCCAGCACCACGACAGGTCGGAGTGAAAAACTGTTTTTT. Amino acid sequence: CASTTTGRSEKLFF.

This chain links TRBV27 with TRBJ1-6; D not resolved. This CDR3 is 17 amino acids long. V gave up 5 bases and J gave up 0 bases, with 14 bases separating them. Germline V gives CDR1 MNHEY, CDR2 SMNVEV (reference sequence). The CDR3 here is CASSTGQTSSYNSPLHF. As DNA, the CDR3 is TGTGCCAGCAGTACTGGGCAGACCAGCTCCTATAATTCACCCCTCCACTTT.

The chain combines TRBV5-5 with TRBJ2-3; D gene ambiguous. Germline V gives CDR1 SGHKS, CDR2 YYEKEE (reference sequence). V was pared by 0 bases and J by 1 base, with 12 bases between. This CDR3 has 16 residues. CDR3 DNA: TGTGCCAGCAGCTTGGACGTCGGCCTAGGCACAGATACGCAGTATTTT. Amino acid sequence: CASSLDVGLGTDTQYF.

This clone has just a few counts. The chain couples TRBV19 to TRBJ2-5, with 8 positions matching TRBD1. This CDR3 is built from 15 residues. The V and J ends lost 5 bases and 2 bases, in that order; junction bases with no gene match: 7. Germline V gene data show CDR1 as LNHDA and CDR2 as SQIVND (reference sequence). Here the CDR3 DNA reads TGTGCCAGTAGTTCGGGACAGGTTTGGCAAGAGACCCAGTACTTC. Translation: CASSSGQVWQETQYF.

The chain couples TRBV21-1 to TRBJ1-4. TRBV21-1 is marked as a pseudogene. The CDR3 contains 14 residues. CDR3 sequence: CASSKAFPGEKLFF. The CDR3 bases are TGTGCCAGCAGCAAAGCTTTCCCGGGGGAAAAACTGTTTTTT.